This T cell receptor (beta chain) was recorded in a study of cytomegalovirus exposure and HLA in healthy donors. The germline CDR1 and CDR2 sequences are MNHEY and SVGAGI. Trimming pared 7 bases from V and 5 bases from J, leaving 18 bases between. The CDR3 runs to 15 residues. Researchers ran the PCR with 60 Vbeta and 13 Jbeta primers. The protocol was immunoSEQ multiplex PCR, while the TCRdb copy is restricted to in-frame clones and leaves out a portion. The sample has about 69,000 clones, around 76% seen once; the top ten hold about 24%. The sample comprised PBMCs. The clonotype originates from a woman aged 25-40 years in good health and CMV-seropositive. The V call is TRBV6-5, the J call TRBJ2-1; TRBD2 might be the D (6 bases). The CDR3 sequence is CASTSGSGRHNEQFF. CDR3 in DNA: TGTGCCAGCACCTCGGGGTCCGGGAGACACAATGAGCAGTTCTTC.